This is a list of T cell receptor beta chains from one sample in a study of blood T cells in healthy people across ages. MiXCR, applied by TCRdb to the 5' RACE reads, yields one record per CDR3 protein. There are over 1,200,000 distinct CDR3 sequences in the sample; approximately 59% occur only once, and more than 6% lies in the top ten. The sample taken for sequencing was blood. These TCRs come from a man aged 18 to 29 in good health. CDR3s include the opening cysteine and the closing phenylalanine or tryptophan. The order of the fields is CDR3 DNA, CDR3 protein, V gene, clone size, J gene, D gene. D genes are given only for firm matches. Size is stated for part of the rows, as once, few or many counts, or as a class when the clone is expanded.

cdr3_nt: TGCAGCGGTATAGGGATGGACTGTGGCTACACCTTC; cdr3_aa: CSGIGMDCGYTF; v_call: TRBV29-1; clone_size: .; j_call: TRBJ1-2; d_call: .
cdr3_nt: TGTGCCAGCAGTTTTGGGGGGAGGGTGAATGAGCAGTTCTTC; cdr3_aa: CASSFGGRVNEQFF; v_call: TRBV27; clone_size: .; j_call: TRBJ2-1; d_call: TRBD2
cdr3_nt: TGTGCCAGCAGCTTAGGTATAGAGGGGCCAAGGTCCTACAATGAGCAGTTCTTC; cdr3_aa: CASSLGIEGPRSYNEQFF; v_call: TRBV7-9; clone_size: few; j_call: TRBJ2-1; d_call: .
cdr3_nt: TGCAGTGCCGCCGGGACTAGCGGGGACCGCTTCAATACGCAGTATTTT; cdr3_aa: CSAAGTSGDRFNTQYF; v_call: TRBV20-1; clone_size: .; j_call: TRBJ2-3; d_call: TRBD2
cdr3_nt: TGTGCCAGCAGCTTAAGCACAGGGTTCGACGAGCAGTACTTC; cdr3_aa: CASSLSTGFDEQYF; v_call: TRBV7-9; clone_size: .; j_call: TRBJ2-7; d_call: .
cdr3_nt: TGTGCCAGCAGCTTAGTCGGTGCTCCGAACACTGAAGCTTTCTTT; cdr3_aa: CASSLVGAPNTEAFF; v_call: TRBV7-2; clone_size: few; j_call: TRBJ1-1; d_call: .
cdr3_nt: TGTGCCAGCAGCTTAGCGCGGCAGGGGCCCTACGAGCAGTACTTC; cdr3_aa: CASSLARQGPYEQYF; v_call: TRBV7-2; clone_size: .; j_call: TRBJ2-7; d_call: .
cdr3_nt: TGCAGTGCCAGGGCCTCCGAGGGCACTGAAGCTTTCTTT; cdr3_aa: CSARASEGTEAFF; v_call: TRBV20-1; clone_size: .; j_call: TRBJ1-1; d_call: .
cdr3_nt: TGCGCCAGCAGCCAACGTCCGGGGAACACTGAAGCTTTCTTT; cdr3_aa: CASSQRPGNTEAFF; v_call: TRBV4-1; clone_size: .; j_call: TRBJ1-1; d_call: .
cdr3_nt: TGTGCCATCAGTGAGTCGGGCCCCCGAACCAATCAGCCCCAGCATTTT; cdr3_aa: CAISESGPRTNQPQHF; v_call: TRBV10-3; clone_size: .; j_call: TRBJ1-5; d_call: .
cdr3_nt: TGCAGCGTTGAAGATGGGACAGAGAACTACGAGCAGTACTTC; cdr3_aa: CSVEDGTENYEQYF; v_call: TRBV29-1; clone_size: few; j_call: TRBJ2-7; d_call: TRBD1
cdr3_nt: TGTGCCAGCAGTTTCCGGCGGGGTGCAGAGACCCAGTACTTC; cdr3_aa: CASSFRRGAETQYF; v_call: TRBV12-3/TRBV12-4; clone_size: few; j_call: TRBJ2-5; d_call: .
cdr3_nt: TGTGCCAGCAGTTCATACAACCCGACAGGGTCCGTCGACTATGGCTACACCTTC; cdr3_aa: CASSSYNPTGSVDYGYTF; v_call: TRBV27; clone_size: .; j_call: TRBJ1-2; d_call: TRBD1
cdr3_nt: TGTGCCAGCAGCAGGACGACGGGCTACACTGAAGCTTTCTTT; cdr3_aa: CASSRTTGYTEAFF; v_call: TRBV6-5; clone_size: .; j_call: TRBJ1-1; d_call: .
cdr3_nt: TGTGCCAGCTCACTTCAAAGCGGGGGGGGCTCCTACGAGCAGTACTTC; cdr3_aa: CASSLQSGGGSYEQYF; v_call: TRBV18; clone_size: .; j_call: TRBJ2-7; d_call: TRBD2
cdr3_nt: TGCAGCGCTCCGGGGTCTCTATACAATGAGCAGTTCTTC; cdr3_aa: CSAPGSLYNEQFF; v_call: TRBV29-1; clone_size: .; j_call: TRBJ2-1; d_call: .
cdr3_nt: TGTGCCAGCAGTTACTCGCTTGCAGGCAACTATGGCTACACCTTC; cdr3_aa: CASSYSLAGNYGYTF; v_call: TRBV6-5; clone_size: .; j_call: TRBJ1-2; d_call: .
cdr3_nt: TGTGCCAGCACTGGGAAAGGGCGGAATGAGCAGTTCTTC; cdr3_aa: CASTGKGRNEQFF; v_call: TRBV6-6; clone_size: .; j_call: TRBJ2-1; d_call: .
cdr3_nt: TGTGCCAGCAGCTGGCGGACAGGGCCAGAGACCCAGTACTTC; cdr3_aa: CASSWRTGPETQYF; v_call: TRBV7-2; clone_size: .; j_call: TRBJ2-5; d_call: TRBD1
cdr3_nt: TGTGCCAGCAGTGAAGCGCTTCGGTTGGGCACTGAAGCTTTCTTT; cdr3_aa: CASSEALRLGTEAFF; v_call: TRBV6-1; clone_size: .; j_call: TRBJ1-1; d_call: .
cdr3_nt: TGTGCCAGCAGCTTAGGCCCTAGCGAGCAAGAGACCCAGTACTTC; cdr3_aa: CASSLGPSEQETQYF; v_call: TRBV7-9; clone_size: few; j_call: TRBJ2-5; d_call: .
cdr3_nt: TGTGCCAGCAGGACACAGCTCCCCAACACTGAAGCTTTCTTT; cdr3_aa: CASRTQLPNTEAFF; v_call: TRBV6-6; clone_size: .; j_call: TRBJ1-1; d_call: .
cdr3_nt: TGCAGTGCTAGAGATGGGCGTAACTATGGCTACACCTTC; cdr3_aa: CSARDGRNYGYTF; v_call: TRBV20-1; clone_size: many; j_call: TRBJ1-2; d_call: .
cdr3_nt: TGTGCCAGCAGCGACGGAAGCTCCTATAATTCACCCCTCCACTTT; cdr3_aa: CASSDGSSYNSPLHF; v_call: TRBV6-2/TRBV6-3; clone_size: .; j_call: TRBJ1-6; d_call: .